This TCR beta chain was captured by sequencing in a study of T cells in women clearing cervical HPV infection (dated by TCRdb to the late 2010s). Background for the entire study: The cases were 20 to 30 women with histologically confirmed HPV16-related CIN3 or worse, and 2 of those women had invasive cancers. For cases, a median interval of roughly 150 days, with an interquartile range of about 85 to 200 days, was observed between lesion detection and blood sampling. Nested within Costa Rica's Guanacaste HPV Natural History Study, an exploratory proof-of-principle case-control study compared TCR repertoires across cervical HPV16 outcomes. A median age of approximately 30 years was observed in cases versus 37 to 45 in controls, and no significant differences in baseline characteristics were found. Five blinded duplicates per group were added as quality controls, so that around 60 samples were obtained: around 50 participants and some 10 replicates. The approximately 25 controls were women who cleared a single incident HPV16 infection within 12 months without developing precancer or cancer. Cases were matched to controls by age within five years and by the year the sample was collected. HLA typing was available for only a few women, so HLA type could not be excluded as a confounder. Case blood was taken at the visit when the lesion was first identified, whereas control blood was taken when infection was no longer detected. In the parent cohort, some 10,000 women aged 18 or older were enrolled in Guanacaste, Costa Rica, during about 1992 to 1994 and were followed for seven years. Beyond this particular receptor, the publication reports: Whether associations preceded infection or resulted from infection could not be shown with the cross-sectional design, and effector/memory subsets and HPV-specific T cells were not isolated. Random forest classifiers combining richness and V gene abundances distinguished cases from controls with an estimated AUC of around 0.79. Across sequencing depths, CIN3+ cases showed significantly higher TCR repertoire richness than controls, but evenness did not differ between the groups. Because T-cell numbers per sample were unknown, differences in richness could reflect varying T-cell content rather than repertoire biology. Lower TRBV6-7 relative abundance was observed in cases than in controls (around 0.1% versus 0.15%; Bonferroni P = 0.0008).

Between the V and J ends, shortened by 0 bases and 4 bases respectively, the junction contains 12 bases. Reading from cysteine to phenylalanine, the CDR3 counts 16 amino acids. The DNA has 39 bases, all within the CDR3, and is read from base 1. CDR1 and CDR2, looked up from the germline V gene, are KGHSH and LQKENI. Remarks on this clone: Its binding antigen is unknown. The read ends 3 residues early relative to the CDR3; the germline J gene fills the gap.

TCR beta CDR3 regions were amplified by multiplex PCR from an average of approximately 1,200 ng genomic DNA per sample using the immunoSEQ assay. The assay corrected primer bias using a complete synthetic TCR repertoire to establish an amplification baseline. Amplicons were sequenced on the Illumina platform. On the authors' methods: Error correction of the sequences involved clustering with frequency ratios plus a modified nearest-neighbor algorithm, after which the sequences were analyzed in the immunoSEQ Analyzer using IMGT gene definitions. At each rarefaction depth, TCR richness and evenness were averaged across 20 rarefaction repeats, and any sample with fewer sequences than the depth was left out. V, D and J gene relative abundances were compared between groups with Wilcoxon rank sum tests, applying FDR correction. Blinded duplicates gave an intraclass correlation of around 96% for TCR richness and an average of about 76% across some 62 gene segments. This immuneACCESS table, as held by TCRdb, lists in-frame sequences with V and J called but not all clones. Of the missing ones, under half trace to an unresolved V gene in checked studies; the others have no known cause. D and trimming come from the DNA, and the V and J calls and clone size come from that table. This sample's table lists tens of thousands of clones. Jointly, the top ten make up roughly 1.6% of the sample.

Every participant had a single incident cervical HPV16 infection, and women with prevalent HPV16 infections were excluded. Cervical HPV DNA was detected by MY09/MY11 PCR and genotyped by dot-blot hybridization. Fifteen mL of heparinized blood were centrifuged, and the buffy coat was aliquoted, frozen at -30°C, then stored at -80°C. QIAGEN kits were used to extract genomic DNA from buffy coat specimens. Sequencing used blood buffy coat. The V and J segments used are TRBV18 and TRBJ2-2; the best D guess is TRBD1, with 6 bases matching. The origin of this receptor is a woman aged 18 to 75 with a cervical HPV16 infection that either progressed to CIN3+ or cleared (not recorded which). The CDR3 protein is CASSPPGRGGTGELFF. CDR3 DNA (partial): TGTGCCAGCTCACCACCGGGCAGGGGTGGCACCGGGGAG. Where the CDR3 stops, the reference TRBV18 and TRBJ2-2 genes take over; the full variable domain is NAGVMQNPRHLVRRRGQEARLRCSPMKGHSHVYWYRQLPEEGLKFMVYLQKENIIDESGMPKERFSAEFPKEGPSILRIQQVVRGDSAAYFCASSPPGRGGTGELFFGEGSRLTVL.